The T cell receptor (beta chain) under discussion was sequenced for a study of blood T cell repertoires in COVID-19. For the study at large: Samples came from the United States, Italy and Spain, spanning acute and convalescent COVID-19. Sample material is recorded as cDNA or gDNA derived from T cells, B-cell-depleted T cells, or PBMCs.

There are a few counts of this clone. How the authors handled the data: Counts of nucleated cells, estimated from reference gene primer amplification, were obtained. Profiled with immunoSEQ multiplex PCR; TCRdb holds only in-frame clones, not every one. V and J calls plus clone size are reproduced from that table; the DNA served to infer D and trimming. The sample has 200,000 or so clones, 80% to 90% seen once; the top ten hold 2.2%. The length of the CDR3 is 14 residues. Trimming shortened V by 1 base and J by 0 bases, and 7 bases separated the two germline ends. Germline V gene lookup returns CDR1 SGHDT and CDR2 YYEEEE.

This chain joins TRBV5-6 and TRBJ1-1; D remains unclear. The source of this sequence is a woman aged 45-65 years with acute or convalescent COVID-19. Specimen: peripheral blood. The CDR3 coding sequence is TGTGCCAGCAGCTTGTTTACGGTGAACACTGAAGCTTTCTTT. Protein product: CASSLFTVNTEAFF. Looking up the rest from reference TRBV5-6 and TRBJ1-1 gives the full variable domain: DAGVTQSPTHLIKTRGQQVTLRCSPKSGHDTVSWYQQALGQGPQFIFQYYEEEERQRGNFPDRFSGHQFPNYSSELNVNALLLGDSALYLCASSLFTVNTEAFFGQGTRLTVV.